These 9 T cell receptor beta chains originate from one sample sequenced in a study of early stage breast cancer tumors listed by TCRdb under 2017. Libraries came from the immunoSEQ multiplex PCR assay. Not all clones reach the TCRdb copy of this immuneACCESS table, which keeps in-frame sequences only. Checked studies attribute under half of the gap to unresolved V genes and leave the rest unexplained. This sample comprises about 24,000 clones, about two thirds of them detected only once. The leading ten clones occupy around 10% of the sample. Sequencing was performed on breast tumor tissue. These receptors came from a person aged 55 to 69 with breast cancer.

This clone was counted between two and nine times. The V gene is TRBV18, the J gene TRBJ2-7; perhaps TRBD1 as D (5 bases). CDR1 and CDR2 from the germline V gene are KGHSH and LQKENI. Trimming left V 0 bases short and J 2 bases short, with 11 bases between. CDR3 length: 15 amino acids. The CDR3 loop reads CASSPPGWGTYEQYF. The CDR3 coding sequence is TGTGCCAGCTCACCACCGGGGTGGGGCACCTACGAGCAGTACTTC.

This clone was seen only a few times. The CDR3 sequence: CASSLGYRASGNTIYF. CDR3 sequence (DNA): TGCGCCAGCAGCTTGGGGTACAGGGCCTCTGGAAACACCATATATTTT. The chain has TRBV5-1 and TRBJ1-3; D might be TRBD1 (6 bases). The CDR3 has 16 residues. Germline lookup yields CDR1 SGHRS and CDR2 YFSETQ. Trimming took 0 bases from V and 0 from J, leaving 10 bases between them.

This clone occurred a few times. The V gene is TRBV4-3, the J gene TRBJ1-3; 8 bases agree with TRBD1. With 3 bases clipped from V and 2 bases from J, the junction kept 6 bases outside the gene matches. The CDR3 consists of 16 residues. Germline CDR1 reads LGHNA; CDR2 reads YSLEER. The CDR3 here is CASSHTTGGAGNTIYF. The CDR3 DNA follows: TGCGCCAGCAGCCATACTACAGGGGGGGCTGGAAACACCATATATTTT.

The chain couples TRBV4-1 to TRBJ2-1, with a weak D call TRBD2 (5 bases). CDR3 length equals 13 residues. The V gene lost 1 base and the J gene lost 7 bases, with 8 bases spanning the gap. Germline-derived CDR1 and CDR2 are MGHRA and YSYEKL. This CDR3 reads CASSQAGINEQFF. In DNA form, the CDR3 reads TGCGCCAGCAGCCAAGCGGGAATTAATGAGCAGTTCTTC.

This clone was counted only a few times. The CDR3 DNA follows: TGTGCCAGCTCACCATTACAGGGGGTGAACACCGGGGAGCTGTTTTTT. Translating gives CASSPLQGVNTGELFF. The chain joins TRBV18 to TRBJ2-2; TRBD1 matches 8 bases. Germline V gene lookup returns CDR1 KGHSH and CDR2 LQKENI. V lost 2 bases, J lost 1 base, and 3 bases stayed unmatched. This CDR3 comprises 16 residues.

The gene calls are TRBV4-1 and TRBJ1-1, with D possibly being TRBD1 (5 bases). V lost 2 bases and J lost 5, with 15 bases in between. The CDR3 is 15 residues long. The germline V gene encodes CDR1 MGHRA and CDR2 YSYEKL. CDR3 in amino acids: CASSQPTSGGTEAFF. The CDR3 DNA sequence: TGCGCCAGCAGCCAACCTACTAGCGGGGGGACTGAAGCTTTCTTT.

The chain recombines TRBV5-6 with TRBJ1-1; 9 positions match TRBD1. The V and J ends lost 3 bases and 6 bases, in that order; junction bases with no gene match: 9. The CDR3 is 15 amino acids. Germline CDR1 and CDR2: SGHDT and YYEEEE. CDR3 loop: CASSWGMDRGAEAFF. In nucleotides, the CDR3 is TGTGCCAGCAGCTGGGGGATGGACAGGGGCGCTGAAGCTTTCTTT.

The genes are TRBV5-5 and TRBJ1-1; the D gene is possibly TRBD1 (6 bases). This CDR3 is 13 amino acids long. V dropped 4 bases and J dropped 1 base, with 8 bases sitting between them. CDR1 is SGHKS, CDR2 YYEKEE, per germline (reference sequence). CDR3 nucleotides: TGTGCCAGCAGCGGGACACAGAACACTGAAGCTTTCTTT. It is translated as CASSGTQNTEAFF.

The rearrangement links TRBV27 to TRBJ2-7, with 7 bases fitting TRBD1. The CDR3 runs 15 residues. The V gene end was trimmed by 6 bases and the J gene end by 0 bases; junction bases not matched to a gene: 8. Germline V lookup: CDR1 MNHEY, CDR2 SMNVEV (reference sequence). CDR3 loop: CASRETGLYSYEQYF. CDR3 DNA sequence: TGTGCCAGCAGGGAGACAGGGCTATACTCCTACGAGCAGTACTTC.